These T cell receptor beta chains were read from a single sample in a study of T cell responses to AZD1222 COVID-19 vaccine. This table comes from immunoSEQ multiplex PCR, and its TCRdb copy is limited to in-frame clones, with some not included. Of about 150,000 clones in the sample, about nine tenths are singletons; the top ten hold over 13%. Source: peripheral blood, taken on day 0 of AZD1222 vaccination. These receptors originate from an adult in good health. CDR3s include the opening cysteine and the closing phenylalanine or tryptophan. Each record gives: CDR3 length, D gene, V gene, J gene, clone size, CDR3 protein, CDR3 DNA. The D gene is left open where the match is weak. Clone size is shown for a subset of rows, as once, few, many or a class of expanded clone.

cdr3_length: 15
d_call: TRBD1
v_call: TRBV28
j_call: TRBJ2-7
clone_size: NA
cdr3_aa: CASSPPGQGWNEQYF
cdr3_nt: TGTGCCAGCAGTCCACCGGGACAGGGGTGGAACGAGCAGTACTTC

cdr3_length: 11
d_call: TRBD1
v_call: TRBV30
j_call: TRBJ1-2
clone_size: NA
cdr3_aa: CAWGQGAGYTF
cdr3_nt: TGTGCCTGGGGACAGGGAGCTGGCTACACCTTC

cdr3_length: 12
d_call: NA
v_call: TRBV6-5
j_call: TRBJ2-1
clone_size: NA
cdr3_aa: CAMRGRPREQFF
cdr3_nt: TGTGCCATGCGGGGGCGTCCACGGGAGCAGTTCTTC

cdr3_length: 14
d_call: TRBD1
v_call: TRBV6-2/TRBV6-3
j_call: TRBJ1-6
clone_size: NA
cdr3_aa: CASTPTGSNSPLHF
cdr3_nt: TGTGCCAGCACCCCGACAGGGTCCAATTCACCCCTCCACTTT

cdr3_length: 13
d_call: NA
v_call: TRBV6-5
j_call: TRBJ2-3
clone_size: NA
cdr3_aa: CASSYGWTDTQYF
cdr3_nt: TGTGCCAGCAGTTACGGGTGGACAGATACGCAGTATTTT

cdr3_length: 15
d_call: NA
v_call: TRBV15
j_call: TRBJ1-4
clone_size: NA
cdr3_aa: CATSRDSSSEEKLFF
cdr3_nt: TGTGCCACCAGCAGAGATTCGAGCTCGGAGGAAAAACTGTTTTTT

cdr3_length: 14
d_call: NA
v_call: TRBV3-1/TRBV3-2
j_call: TRBJ2-7
clone_size: few
cdr3_aa: CASSRLAANYEQYF
cdr3_nt: TGTGCCAGCAGCCGCCTTGCAGCGAACTACGAGCAGTACTTC

cdr3_length: 15
d_call: NA
v_call: TRBV9
j_call: TRBJ1-3
clone_size: NA
cdr3_aa: CASSGGTNSGNTIYF
cdr3_nt: TGTGCCAGCAGCGGGGGGACCAACTCTGGAAACACCATATATTTT

cdr3_length: 15
d_call: NA
v_call: TRBV2
j_call: TRBJ1-5
clone_size: once
cdr3_aa: CASSEDSASNQPQHF
cdr3_nt: TGTGCCAGCAGTGAAGATTCGGCAAGCAATCAGCCCCAGCATTTT

cdr3_length: 15
d_call: TRBD2
v_call: TRBV7-2
j_call: TRBJ2-7
clone_size: NA
cdr3_aa: CASSRPGLASYEQYF
cdr3_nt: TGTGCCAGCAGCCGTCCGGGACTAGCATCCTACGAGCAGTACTTC

cdr3_length: 13
d_call: NA
v_call: TRBV7-9
j_call: TRBJ1-1
clone_size: NA
cdr3_aa: CASSLHTAEEAFF
cdr3_nt: TGTGCCAGCAGCTTACATACTGCAGAAGAAGCTTTCTTT

cdr3_length: 13
d_call: TRBD1
v_call: TRBV28
j_call: TRBJ1-2
clone_size: NA
cdr3_aa: CASSNGRGWGYTF
cdr3_nt: TGTGCCAGTTCAAACGGCAGGGGGTGGGGCTACACCTTC